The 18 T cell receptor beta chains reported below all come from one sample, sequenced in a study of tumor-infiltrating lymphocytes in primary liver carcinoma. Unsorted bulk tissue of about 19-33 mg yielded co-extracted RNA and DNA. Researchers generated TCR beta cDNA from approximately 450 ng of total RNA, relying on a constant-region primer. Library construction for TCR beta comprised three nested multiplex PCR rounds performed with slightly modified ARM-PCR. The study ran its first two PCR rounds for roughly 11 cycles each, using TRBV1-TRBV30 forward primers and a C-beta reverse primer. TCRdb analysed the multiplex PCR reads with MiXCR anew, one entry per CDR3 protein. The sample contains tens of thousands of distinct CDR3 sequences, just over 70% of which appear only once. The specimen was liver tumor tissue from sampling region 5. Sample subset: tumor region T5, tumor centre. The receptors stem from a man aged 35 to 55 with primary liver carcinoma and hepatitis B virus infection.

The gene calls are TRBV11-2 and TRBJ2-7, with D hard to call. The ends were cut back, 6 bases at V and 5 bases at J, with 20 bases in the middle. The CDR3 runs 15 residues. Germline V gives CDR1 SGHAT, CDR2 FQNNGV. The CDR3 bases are TGTGCCAGCAGGTTCGTATCTTTGTCTCAGGACGAGCAGTACTTC. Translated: CASRFVSLSQDEQYF.

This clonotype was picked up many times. In DNA form, the CDR3 reads TGTGCCAGCAGTTTCGGGGTTGCCGGGGAGCTGTTTTTT. It translates to CASSFGVAGELFF. This chain joins TRBV12-3 or TRBV12-4 and TRBJ2-2, with D tentatively TRBD2 (5 bases). V was cut by 3 bases and J by 6 bases, with 8 bases left in between. CDR3 length: 13 amino acids.

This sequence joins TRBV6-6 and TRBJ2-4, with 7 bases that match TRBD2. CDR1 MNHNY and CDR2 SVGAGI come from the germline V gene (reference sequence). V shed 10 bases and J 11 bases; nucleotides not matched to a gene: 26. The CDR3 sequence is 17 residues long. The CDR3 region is CATLWGGLTGEEDVQYF. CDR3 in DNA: TGTGCCACGTTGTGGGGGGGACTAACGGGAGAAGAGGACGTTCAGTACTTC.

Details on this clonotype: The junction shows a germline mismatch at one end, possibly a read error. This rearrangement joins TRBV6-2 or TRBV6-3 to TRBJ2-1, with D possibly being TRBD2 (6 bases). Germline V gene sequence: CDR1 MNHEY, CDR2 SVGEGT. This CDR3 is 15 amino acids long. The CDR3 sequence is CVSSYRSPGVVEQFF. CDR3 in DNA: TGTGTCAGCAGTTATAGATCCCCGGGGGTGGTTGAGCAGTTCTTC.

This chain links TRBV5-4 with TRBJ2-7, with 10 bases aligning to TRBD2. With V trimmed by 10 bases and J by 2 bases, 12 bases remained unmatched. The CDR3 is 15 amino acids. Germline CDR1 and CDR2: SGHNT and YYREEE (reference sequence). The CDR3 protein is CAGIPGLAVTYEQYF. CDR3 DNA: TGTGCCGGCATCCCTGGACTAGCGGTAACCTACGAGCAGTACTTC.

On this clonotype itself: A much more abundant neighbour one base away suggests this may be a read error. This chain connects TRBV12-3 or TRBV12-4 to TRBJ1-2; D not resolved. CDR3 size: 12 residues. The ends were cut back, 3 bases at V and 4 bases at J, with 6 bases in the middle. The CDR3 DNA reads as TGTGCCAGCAGTTTTCAGAGCTATGGCTACACCTTC. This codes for CASSFQSYGYTF.

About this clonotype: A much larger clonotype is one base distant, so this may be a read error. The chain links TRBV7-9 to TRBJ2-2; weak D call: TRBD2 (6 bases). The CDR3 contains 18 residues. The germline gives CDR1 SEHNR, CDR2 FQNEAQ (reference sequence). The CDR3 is CACSSAQIGGVNTGELFF. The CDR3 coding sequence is TGTGCCTGCAGCTCTGCCCAGATCGGGGGAGTGAACACCGGGGAGCTGTTTTTT.

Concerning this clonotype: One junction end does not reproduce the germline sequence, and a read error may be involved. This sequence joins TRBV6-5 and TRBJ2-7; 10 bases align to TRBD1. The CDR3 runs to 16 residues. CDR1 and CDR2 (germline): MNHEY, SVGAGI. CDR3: CTSSYSRDRGLGEQCF. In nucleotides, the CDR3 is TGTACCAGCAGTTACTCTAGGGACAGGGGCCTAGGGGAGCAGTGCTTC.

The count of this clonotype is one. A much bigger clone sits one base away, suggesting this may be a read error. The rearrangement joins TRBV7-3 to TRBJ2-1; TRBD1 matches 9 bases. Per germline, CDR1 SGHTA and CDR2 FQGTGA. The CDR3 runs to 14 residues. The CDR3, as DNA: TGTGCCAGCAGCCTGGGACAGGGATGGCATGAGCGGTTCTTC. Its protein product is CASSLGQGWHERFF.

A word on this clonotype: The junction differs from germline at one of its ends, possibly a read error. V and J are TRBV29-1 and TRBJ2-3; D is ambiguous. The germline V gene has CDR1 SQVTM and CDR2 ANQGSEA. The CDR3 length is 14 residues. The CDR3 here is CSVEVNSGTDTHYF. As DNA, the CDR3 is TGCAGCGTTGAAGTCAATTCCGGCACAGATACGCACTATTTT.

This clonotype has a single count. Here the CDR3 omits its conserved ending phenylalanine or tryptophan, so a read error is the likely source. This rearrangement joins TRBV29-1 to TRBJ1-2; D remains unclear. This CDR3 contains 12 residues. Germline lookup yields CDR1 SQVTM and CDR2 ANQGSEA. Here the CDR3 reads CSVEHEGYGYTL. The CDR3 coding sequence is TGCAGCGTTGAACACGAGGGCTATGGTTACACCCTC.

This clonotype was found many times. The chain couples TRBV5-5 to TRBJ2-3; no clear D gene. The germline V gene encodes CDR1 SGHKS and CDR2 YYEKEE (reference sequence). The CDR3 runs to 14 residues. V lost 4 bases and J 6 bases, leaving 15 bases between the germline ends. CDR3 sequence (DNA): TGTGCCAGCAGCCCCTCTCGGCTCTCCGATACGCAGTATTTT. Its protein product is CASSPSRLSDTQYF.

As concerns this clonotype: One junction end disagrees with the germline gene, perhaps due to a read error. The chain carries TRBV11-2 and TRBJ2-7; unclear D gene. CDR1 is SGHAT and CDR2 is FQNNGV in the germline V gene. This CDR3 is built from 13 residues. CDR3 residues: CAGSLSELVSQYF. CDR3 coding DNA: TGTGCCGGCAGCTTAAGTGAGCTAGTGTCGCAGTATTTC.

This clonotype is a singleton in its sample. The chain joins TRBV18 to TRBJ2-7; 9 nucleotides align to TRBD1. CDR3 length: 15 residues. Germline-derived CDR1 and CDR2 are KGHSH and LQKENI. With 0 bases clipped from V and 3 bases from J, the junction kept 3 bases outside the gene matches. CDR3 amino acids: CASSPPGQGGYEQYF. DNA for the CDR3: TGTGCCAGCTCACCACCGGGACAGGGAGGCTACGAGCAGTACTTC.

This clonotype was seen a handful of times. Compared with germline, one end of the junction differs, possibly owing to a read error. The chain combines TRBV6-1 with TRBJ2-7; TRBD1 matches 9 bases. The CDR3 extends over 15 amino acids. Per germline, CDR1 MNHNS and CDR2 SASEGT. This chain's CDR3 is CVSSEAPGQGYEQYF. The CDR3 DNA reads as TGTGTCAGCAGTGAAGCCCCGGGACAGGGCTACGAGCAGTACTTT.

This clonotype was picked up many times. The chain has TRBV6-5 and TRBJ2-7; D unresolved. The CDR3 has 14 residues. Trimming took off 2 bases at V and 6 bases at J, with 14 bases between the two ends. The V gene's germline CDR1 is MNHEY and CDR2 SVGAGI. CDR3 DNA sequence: TGTGCCAGCAGTTACCAGTCAACCCCTCTCGAGCAGTACTTC. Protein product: CASSYQSTPLEQYF.

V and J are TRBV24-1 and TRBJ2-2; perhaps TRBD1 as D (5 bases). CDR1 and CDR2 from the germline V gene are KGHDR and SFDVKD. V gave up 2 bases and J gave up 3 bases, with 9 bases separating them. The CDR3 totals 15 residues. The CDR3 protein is CATSDSSRDTGELFF. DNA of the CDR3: TGTGCCACCAGTGATTCATCCAGGGACACCGGGGAGCTGTTTTTT.

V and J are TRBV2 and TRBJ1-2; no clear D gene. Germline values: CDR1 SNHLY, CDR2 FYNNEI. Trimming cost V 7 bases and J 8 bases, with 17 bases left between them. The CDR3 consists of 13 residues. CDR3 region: CASTGGRSWGYTF. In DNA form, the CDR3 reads TGTGCCAGCACTGGCGGCAGATCGTGGGGCTACACCTTC. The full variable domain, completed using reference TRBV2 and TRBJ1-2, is EPEVTQTPSHQVTQMGQEVILRCVPISNHLYFYWYRQILGQKVEFLVSFYNNEISEKSEIFDDQFSVERPDGSNFTLKIRSTKLEDSAMYFCASTGGRSWGYTFGSGTRLTVV.